These 18 T cell receptor beta chains share one sample of origin, sequenced in a study of blood T cell repertoires in COVID-19. The repertoire was sequenced with immunoSEQ multiplex PCR; TCRdb's copy has only in-frame clones and lacks some. The sample contains some 22,000 clones, roughly 88% of which appear only once. Sequenced input: peripheral blood. The receptor set was obtained from an elderly man with active or convalescent COVID-19.

Comment on this clone: Other DNA sequences in this sample translate to the same CDR3. V and J are TRBV7-2 and TRBJ2-1; D uncertain. Trimming removed 0 bases from V and 4 bases from J, with 7 bases in between. This CDR3 is built from 14 residues. CDR1 and CDR2 (germline): SGHTA, FQGNSA. The CDR3 DNA reads as TGTGCCAGCAGCTTAGCGGGCCCTTACAATGAGCAGTTCTTC. Translating gives CASSLAGPYNEQFF.

The genes are TRBV5-1 and TRBJ1-3; D is ambiguous. V dropped 0 bases and J dropped 3 bases, with 13 bases sitting between them. CDR3 length: 16 residues. Germline V gene lookup returns CDR1 SGHRS and CDR2 YFSETQ. The CDR3 is CASSLEVRAGGNTIYF. DNA of the CDR3: TGCGCCAGCAGCTTGGAAGTGCGGGCTGGTGGAAACACCATATATTTT.

This chain links TRBV6-5 with TRBJ2-7; 10 bases are shared with TRBD1. The CDR3 consists of 15 residues. Trimming removed 2 bases from V and 1 base from J; junction bases left unmatched: 2. Germline CDR1 MNHEY, CDR2 SVGAGI. The CDR3 protein is CASSYGGQGSYEQYF. The CDR3 DNA reads TGTGCCAGCAGTTACGGGGGACAGGGGTCCTACGAGCAGTACTTC.

The chain recombines TRBV11-2 with TRBJ2-1, with a tentative D call TRBD2 (5 bases). This CDR3 region has 17 residues. The germline V gene has CDR1 SGHAT and CDR2 FQNNGV. Trimming removed 0 bases at V and 4 bases at J, with 16 bases between. CDR3 DNA: TGTGCCAGCAGCTTAGATTTAGGAGGAGTGAGTTACAATGAGCAGTTCTTC. Its protein product is CASSLDLGGVSYNEQFF.

This clone has just one count. The chain employs TRBV3-1 (or the pseudogene TRBV3-2) and TRBJ2-7; TRBD1 matches at 8 bases. The CDR3 extends over 14 amino acids. V lost 4 bases and J lost 2; bases outside the gene matches: 4. Per the germline V gene, CDR1 is LGHDT and CDR2 is YNNKEL (reference sequence). The CDR3 region is CASSRDRGTYEQYF. The CDR3 DNA follows: TGTGCCAGCAGCCGAGACAGGGGTACCTACGAGCAGTACTTC.

The chain employs TRBV29-1 and TRBJ1-4, with a tentative D call TRBD1 (5 bases). The germline V gene encodes CDR1 SQVTM and CDR2 ANQGSEA. V shed 7 bases and J shed 6 bases, with 15 bases lying between them. The CDR3 consists of 13 residues. CDR3 in amino acids: CSGRGPNHEKLFF. The CDR3 DNA is TGCAGCGGGAGGGGTCCCAACCATGAAAAACTGTTTTTT.

CDR3 amino acids: CASSGAGFNQPQHF. CDR3 sequence (DNA): TGTGCCAGCAGCGGGGCGGGGTTCAATCAGCCCCAGCATTTT. The chain carries TRBV9 and TRBJ1-5; D gene uncertain. This CDR3 has 14 amino acids. V gave up 3 bases and J gave up 3 bases, with 10 bases separating them. Germline lookup yields CDR1 SGDLS and CDR2 YYNGEE.

In regard to this clone: Its ends do not fully match the called genes, so a read error is possible. The CDR3 DNA follows: TGTGCCAGCAGGGAAGAGGCGGTGCGCAATCAGCCCCAGCATTTT. This translates into CASREEAVRNQPQHF. This chain connects TRBV2 to TRBJ1-5, with no clear D. The V gene's germline CDR1 is SNHLY and CDR2 FYNNEI. The CDR3 is 15 amino acids.

CDR3 in amino acids: CASRASGITEAFF. Written as DNA, the CDR3 is TGTGCCAGCAGGGCTTCAGGGATAACTGAAGCTTTCTTT. This sequence joins TRBV5-5 and TRBJ1-1; weak D call: TRBD1 (5 bases). Trimming stripped 5 bases from V and 5 bases from J, with 13 bases between. Per the germline V gene, CDR1 is SGHKS and CDR2 is YYEKEE (reference sequence). The CDR3 runs 13 residues.

The chain is built from TRBV28 and TRBJ2-7; 8 bases agree with TRBD1. With 6 bases clipped from V and 1 base from J, the junction kept 8 bases outside the gene matches. The CDR3 covers 15 residues. In germline, CDR1 is MDHEN, CDR2 SYDVKM. CDR3 coding DNA: TGTGCCAGCAGCCCCCCCGGACAGGGTTCCTACGAGCAGTACTTC. Translation gives CASSPPGQGSYEQYF.

The gene calls are TRBV11-2 and TRBJ2-5; 7 bases are a match to TRBD2. Trimming at V came to 6 bases and at J to 5 bases, leaving 12 bases not matched to a gene. This CDR3 has 15 amino acids. Germline lookup yields CDR1 SGHAT and CDR2 FQNNGV. CDR3 nucleotides: TGTGCCAGCAGTCCTGGGGGAGGGAGACGGGAGACCCAGTACTTC. It translates to CASSPGGGRRETQYF.

This chain uses TRBV5-1 with TRBJ2-1; D is uncertain. The CDR3 runs 14 residues. Germline assignment: CDR1 SGHRS and CDR2 YFSETQ. V was pared by 0 bases and J by 10 bases, with 14 bases between. The CDR3 sequence: CASSLGAGLWEQFF. The CDR3 bases are TGCGCCAGCAGCTTGGGGGCAGGCCTGTGGGAGCAGTTCTTC.

The chain couples TRBV6-5 to TRBJ2-2; perhaps TRBD2 as D (6 bases). The CDR3 length is 14 residues. The V end lost 6 bases, the J end lost 8 bases, and 16 bases lay between the germline ends. CDR1 is MNHEY and CDR2 is SVGAGI in the germline V gene. The CDR3 DNA follows: TGTGCCAGCAGACGAGGACTGGAGGGTGGGGAGCTGTTTTTT. Protein sequence: CASRRGLEGGELFF.

The gene calls are TRBV5-5 and TRBJ1-2, with TRBD1 matching over 7 bases. Germline trimming cut 2 bases from V and 1 base from J; bases unmatched to any gene: 5. Germline-derived CDR1 and CDR2 are SGHKS and YYEKEE (reference sequence). This CDR3 is 15 amino acids long. CDR3 region: CASSFLTGSNYGYTF. CDR3 sequence (DNA): TGTGCCAGCAGCTTTTTGACAGGGAGTAACTATGGCTACACCTTC.

This clone was found once. The rearrangement joins TRBV5-6 to TRBJ1-5, with unresolved D. The CDR3 is made up of 14 amino acids. Germline values: CDR1 SGHDT, CDR2 YYEEEE. V was pared by 1 base and J by 4 bases, with 9 bases between. Here the CDR3 DNA reads TGTGCCAGCAGCTTGTGGGCAGCTAATCAGCCCCAGCATTTT. Amino acid sequence: CASSLWAANQPQHF.

The V and J genes are TRBV3-1 (or the pseudogene TRBV3-2) and TRBJ2-3, with TRBD2 matching over 7 bases. V trimming: 6 bases; J trimming: 4 bases; junction bases outside the gene matches: 13. Germline lookup yields CDR1 LGHDT and CDR2 YNNKEL (reference sequence). This CDR3 has 16 amino acids. This chain's CDR3 is CASSRSAGGGADTQYF. DNA for the CDR3: TGTGCCAGCAGTCGCTCCGCGGGTGGGGGGGCAGATACGCAGTATTTT.

This chain joins TRBV10-3 and TRBJ2-7, with a tentative D call TRBD1 (5 bases). Trimming took off 6 bases at V and 2 bases at J, with 20 bases between the two ends. Germline values: CDR1 ENHRY, CDR2 SYGVKD. This CDR3 contains 16 residues. The DNA for the CDR3 is TGTGCCATCAGCGAACTCGACAGCCGTGGGCCCTACGAGCAGTACTTC. This gives the protein CAISELDSRGPYEQYF.

The CDR3 sequence: CASSKLTGGTEAFF. The CDR3 DNA reads as TGTGCCAGCAGCAAACTAACCGGGGGCACTGAAGCTTTCTTT. V gene TRBV9 combines with J gene TRBJ1-1, with TRBD1 as a possible D gene (5 bases). Trimming removed 4 bases at V and 4 bases at J, with 14 bases between. The CDR3 covers 14 residues. Germline V gene sequence: CDR1 SGDLS, CDR2 YYNGEE.